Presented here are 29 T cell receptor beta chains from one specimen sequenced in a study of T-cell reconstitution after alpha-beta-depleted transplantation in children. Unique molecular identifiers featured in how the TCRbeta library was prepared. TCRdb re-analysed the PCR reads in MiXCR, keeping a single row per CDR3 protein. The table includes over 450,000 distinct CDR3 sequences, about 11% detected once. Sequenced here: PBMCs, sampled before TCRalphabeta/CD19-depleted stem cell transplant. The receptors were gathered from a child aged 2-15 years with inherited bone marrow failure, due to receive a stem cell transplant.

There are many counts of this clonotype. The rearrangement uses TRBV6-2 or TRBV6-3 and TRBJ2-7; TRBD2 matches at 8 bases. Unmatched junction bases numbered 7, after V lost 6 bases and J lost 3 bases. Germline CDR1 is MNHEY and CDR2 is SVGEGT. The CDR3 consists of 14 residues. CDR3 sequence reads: CASRNSGKGYEQYF. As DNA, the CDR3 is TGTGCCAGCAGAAATAGCGGGAAGGGCTACGAGCAGTACTTC.

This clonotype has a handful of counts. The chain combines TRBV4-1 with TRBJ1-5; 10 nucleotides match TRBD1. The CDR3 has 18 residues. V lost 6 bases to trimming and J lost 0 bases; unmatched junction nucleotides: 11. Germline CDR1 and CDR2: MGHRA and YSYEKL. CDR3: CASRGGTGAKYSNQPQHF. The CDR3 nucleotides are TGCGCCAGCAGGGGAGGGACAGGGGCGAAATATAGCAATCAGCCCCAGCATTTT.

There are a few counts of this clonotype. The CDR3 coding sequence is TGTGCCAGCTTCACCGTTGAGTACGTCCCTCGCACAGATACGCAGTATTTT. Amino acid sequence: CASFTVEYVPRTDTQYF. The V call is TRBV18, the J call TRBJ2-3; no reliable D call. This CDR3 has 17 residues. From germline, CDR1 is KGHSH and CDR2 LQKENI. V was cut by 7 bases and J by 1 base, with 21 bases left in between.

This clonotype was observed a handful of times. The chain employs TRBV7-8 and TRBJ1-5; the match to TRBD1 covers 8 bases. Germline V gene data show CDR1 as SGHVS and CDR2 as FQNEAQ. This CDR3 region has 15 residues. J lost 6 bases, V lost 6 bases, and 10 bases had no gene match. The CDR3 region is CASRETGGKGQPQHF. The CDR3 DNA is TGTGCCAGCAGAGAAACAGGGGGGAAAGGTCAGCCCCAGCATTTT.

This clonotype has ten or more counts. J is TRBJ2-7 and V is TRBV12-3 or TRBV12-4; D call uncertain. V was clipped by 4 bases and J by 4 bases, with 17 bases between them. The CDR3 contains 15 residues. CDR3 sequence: CASSSGFPPQYEQYF. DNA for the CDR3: TGTGCCAGCAGTTCTGGGTTTCCCCCCCAATACGAGCAGTACTTC.

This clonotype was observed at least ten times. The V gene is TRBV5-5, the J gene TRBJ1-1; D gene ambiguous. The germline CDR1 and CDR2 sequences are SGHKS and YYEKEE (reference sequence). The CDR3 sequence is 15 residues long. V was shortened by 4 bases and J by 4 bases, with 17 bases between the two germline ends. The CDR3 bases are TGTGCCAGCAGCCCCCGGGCCTCGATTGGCACTGAAGCTTTCTTT. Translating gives CASSPRASIGTEAFF.

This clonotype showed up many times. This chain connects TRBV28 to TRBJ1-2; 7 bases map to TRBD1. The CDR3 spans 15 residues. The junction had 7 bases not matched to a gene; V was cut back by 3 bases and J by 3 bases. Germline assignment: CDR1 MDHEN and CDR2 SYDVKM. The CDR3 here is CASSLSTGLDYGYTF. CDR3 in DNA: TGTGCCAGCAGTTTGTCGACAGGGTTAGACTATGGCTACACCTTC.

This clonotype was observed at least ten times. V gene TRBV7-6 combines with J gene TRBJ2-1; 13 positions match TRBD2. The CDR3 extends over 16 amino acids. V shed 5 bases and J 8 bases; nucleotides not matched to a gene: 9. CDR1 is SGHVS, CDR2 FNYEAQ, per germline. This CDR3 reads CASSPRTSGSIYEQFF. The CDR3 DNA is TGTGCCAGCAGCCCCAGGACTAGCGGGAGTATATATGAGCAGTTCTTC.

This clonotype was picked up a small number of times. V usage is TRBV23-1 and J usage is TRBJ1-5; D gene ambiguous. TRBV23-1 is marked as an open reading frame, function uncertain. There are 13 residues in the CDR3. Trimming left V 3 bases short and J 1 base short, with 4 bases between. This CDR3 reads CASSHLSNQPQHF. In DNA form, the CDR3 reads TGCGCCAGCAGTCACTTAAGCAATCAGCCCCAGCATTTT.

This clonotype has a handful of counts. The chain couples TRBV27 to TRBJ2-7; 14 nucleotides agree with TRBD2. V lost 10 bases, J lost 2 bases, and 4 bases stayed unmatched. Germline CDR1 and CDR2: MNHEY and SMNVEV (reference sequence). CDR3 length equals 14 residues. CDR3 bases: TGTGCCACCTCGGGACTAGCGGGGGCCTACGAGCAGTACTTC. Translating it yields CATSGLAGAYEQYF.

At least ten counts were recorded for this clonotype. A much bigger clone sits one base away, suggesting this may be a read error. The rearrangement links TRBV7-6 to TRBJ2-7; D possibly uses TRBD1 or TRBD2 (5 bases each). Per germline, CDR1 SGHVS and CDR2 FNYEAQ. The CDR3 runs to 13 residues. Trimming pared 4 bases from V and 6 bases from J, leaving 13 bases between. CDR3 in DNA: TGTGCCAGCAGCTCGGGACCCAACTTCGAGCAGTACTTC. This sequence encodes CASSSGPNFEQYF.

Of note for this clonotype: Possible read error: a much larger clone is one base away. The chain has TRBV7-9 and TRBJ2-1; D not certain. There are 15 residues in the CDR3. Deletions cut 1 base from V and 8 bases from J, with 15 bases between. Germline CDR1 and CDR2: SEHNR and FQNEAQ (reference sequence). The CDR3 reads CASSLVGKAIYEQFF. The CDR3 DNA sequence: TGTGCCAGCAGCTTAGTAGGAAAAGCGATCTATGAGCAGTTCTTC.

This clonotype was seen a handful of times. CDR3: CASSDFSYTF. For the CDR3, the DNA is TGTGCCAGCAGTGATTTTAGCTACACCTTC. This chain connects TRBV2 to TRBJ1-2; D gene uncertain. Trimming took off 3 bases at V and 9 bases at J, with 5 bases between the two ends. Germline V gene sequence: CDR1 SNHLY, CDR2 FYNNEI. The CDR3 covers 10 residues.

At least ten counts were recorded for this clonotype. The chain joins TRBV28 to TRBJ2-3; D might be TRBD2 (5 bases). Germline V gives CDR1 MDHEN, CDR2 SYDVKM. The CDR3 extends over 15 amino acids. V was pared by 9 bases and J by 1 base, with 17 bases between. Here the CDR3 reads CASSPLERGTDTQYF. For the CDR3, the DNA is TGTGCCAGTTCTCCCCTTGAGAGGGGCACAGATACGCAGTATTTT.

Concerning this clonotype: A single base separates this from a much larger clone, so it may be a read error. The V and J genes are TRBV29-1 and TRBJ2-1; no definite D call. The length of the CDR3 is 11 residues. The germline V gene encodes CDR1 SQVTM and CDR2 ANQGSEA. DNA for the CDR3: TGCGGCGTTCCGTCCGGACCGGAGCAGTTCTTC. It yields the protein CGVPSGPEQFF.

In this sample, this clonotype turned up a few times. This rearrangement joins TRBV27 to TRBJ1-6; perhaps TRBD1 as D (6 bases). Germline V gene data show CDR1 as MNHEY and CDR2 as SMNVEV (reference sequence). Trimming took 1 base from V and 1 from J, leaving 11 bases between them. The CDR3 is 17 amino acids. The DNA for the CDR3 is TGTGCCAGCAGTTTATTGGCAGGGGCGTCCTATAATTCACCCCTCCACTTT. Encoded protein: CASSLLAGASYNSPLHF.

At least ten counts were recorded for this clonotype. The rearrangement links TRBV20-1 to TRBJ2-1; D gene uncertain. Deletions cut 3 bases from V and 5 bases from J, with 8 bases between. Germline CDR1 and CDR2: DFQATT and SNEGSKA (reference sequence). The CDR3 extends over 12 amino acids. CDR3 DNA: TGCAGTGCTAGGGCACCTCACAATGAGCAGTTCTTC. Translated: CSARAPHNEQFF.

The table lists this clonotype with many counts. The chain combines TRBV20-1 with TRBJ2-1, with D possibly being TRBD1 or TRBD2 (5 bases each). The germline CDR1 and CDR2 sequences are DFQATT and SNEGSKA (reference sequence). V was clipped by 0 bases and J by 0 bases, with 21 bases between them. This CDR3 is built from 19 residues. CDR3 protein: CSARDIRGPGLISYNEQFF. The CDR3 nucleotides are TGCAGTGCTAGAGATATTAGGGGCCCGGGGCTTATCTCCTACAATGAGCAGTTCTTC.

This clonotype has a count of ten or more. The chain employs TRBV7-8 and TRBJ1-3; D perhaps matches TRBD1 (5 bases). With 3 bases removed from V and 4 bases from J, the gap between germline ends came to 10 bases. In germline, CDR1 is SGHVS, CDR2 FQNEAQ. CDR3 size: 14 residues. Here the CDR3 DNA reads TGTGCCAGCAGCTTTGGGGCGATGGGAAACACCATATATTTT. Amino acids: CASSFGAMGNTIYF.

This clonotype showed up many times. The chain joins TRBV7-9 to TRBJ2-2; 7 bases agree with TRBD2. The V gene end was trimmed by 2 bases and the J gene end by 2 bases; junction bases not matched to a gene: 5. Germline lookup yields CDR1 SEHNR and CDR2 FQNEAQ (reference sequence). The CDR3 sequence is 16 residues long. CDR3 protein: CASSLPSGENTGELFF. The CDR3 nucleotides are TGTGCCAGCAGCTTACCTAGCGGTGAAAACACCGGGGAGCTGTTTTTT.

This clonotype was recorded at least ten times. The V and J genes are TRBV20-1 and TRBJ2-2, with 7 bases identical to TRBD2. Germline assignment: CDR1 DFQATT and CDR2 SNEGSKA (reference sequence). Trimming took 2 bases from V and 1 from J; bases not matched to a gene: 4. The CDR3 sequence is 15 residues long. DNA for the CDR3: TGCAGTGCTAGAAGGGCGGGAGTGAACACCGGGGAGCTGTTTTTT. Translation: CSARRAGVNTGELFF.

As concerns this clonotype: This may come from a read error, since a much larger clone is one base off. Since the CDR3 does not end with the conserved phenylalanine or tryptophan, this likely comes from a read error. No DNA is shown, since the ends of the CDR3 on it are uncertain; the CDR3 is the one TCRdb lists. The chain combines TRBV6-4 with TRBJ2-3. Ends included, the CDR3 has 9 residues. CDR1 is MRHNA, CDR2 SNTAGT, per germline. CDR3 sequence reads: CASCDSKLP.

Here the CDR3 reads CASSPPGTQYF. As DNA, the CDR3 is TGTGCCAGCAGTCCCCCCGGTACGCAGTATTTT. The chain links TRBV6-2 or TRBV6-3 to TRBJ2-3; D remains ambiguous. Germline values: CDR1 MNHEY, CDR2 SVGEGT. The CDR3 is 11 residues long. The germline V and J ends were trimmed by 5 bases and 8 bases, with 8 bases remaining between them.

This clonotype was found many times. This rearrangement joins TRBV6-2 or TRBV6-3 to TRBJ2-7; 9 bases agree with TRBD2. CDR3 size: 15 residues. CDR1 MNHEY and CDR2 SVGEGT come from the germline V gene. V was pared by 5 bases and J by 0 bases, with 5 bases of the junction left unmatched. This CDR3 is CASSSLREGSYEQYF. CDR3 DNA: TGTGCCAGCAGTAGTCTGCGGGAGGGCTCCTACGAGCAGTACTTC.

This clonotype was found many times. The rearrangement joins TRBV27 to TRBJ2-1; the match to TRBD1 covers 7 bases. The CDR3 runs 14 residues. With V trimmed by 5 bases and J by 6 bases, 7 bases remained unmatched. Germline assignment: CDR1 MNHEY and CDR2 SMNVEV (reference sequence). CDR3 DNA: TGTGCCAGCAGTCTTCGACAGGGAAGCAATGAGCAGTTCTTC. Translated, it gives CASSLRQGSNEQFF.

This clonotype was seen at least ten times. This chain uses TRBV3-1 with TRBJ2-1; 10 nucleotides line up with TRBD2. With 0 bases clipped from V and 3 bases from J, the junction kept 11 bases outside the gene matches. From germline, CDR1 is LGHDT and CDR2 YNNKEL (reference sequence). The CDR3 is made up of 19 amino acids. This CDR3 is CASSQESRLAGVFYNEQFF. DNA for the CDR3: TGTGCCAGCAGCCAAGAAAGTCGCCTAGCGGGAGTCTTCTACAATGAGCAGTTCTTC.

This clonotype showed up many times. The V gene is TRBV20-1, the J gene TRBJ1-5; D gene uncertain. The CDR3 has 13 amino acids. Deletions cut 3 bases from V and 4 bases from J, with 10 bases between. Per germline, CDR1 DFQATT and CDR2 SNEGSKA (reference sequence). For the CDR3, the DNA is TGCAGTGCTAGTGAAGGTGGGAATCAGCCCCAGCATTTT. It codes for CSASEGGNQPQHF.

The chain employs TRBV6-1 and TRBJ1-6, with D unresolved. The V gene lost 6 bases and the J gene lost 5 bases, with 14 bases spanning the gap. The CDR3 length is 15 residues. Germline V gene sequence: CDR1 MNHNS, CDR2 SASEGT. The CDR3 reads CASRVLNQNNSPLHF. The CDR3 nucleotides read TGTGCCAGCAGGGTCCTGAACCAAAATAATTCACCCCTCCACTTT.

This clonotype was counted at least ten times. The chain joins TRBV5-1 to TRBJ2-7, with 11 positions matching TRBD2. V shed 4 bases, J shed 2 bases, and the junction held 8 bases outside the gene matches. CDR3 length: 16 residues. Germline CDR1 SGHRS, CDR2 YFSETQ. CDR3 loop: CASSPSVAGGAYEQYF. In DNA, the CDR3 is TGCGCCAGCAGCCCGAGCGTAGCGGGAGGGGCCTACGAGCAGTACTTC.